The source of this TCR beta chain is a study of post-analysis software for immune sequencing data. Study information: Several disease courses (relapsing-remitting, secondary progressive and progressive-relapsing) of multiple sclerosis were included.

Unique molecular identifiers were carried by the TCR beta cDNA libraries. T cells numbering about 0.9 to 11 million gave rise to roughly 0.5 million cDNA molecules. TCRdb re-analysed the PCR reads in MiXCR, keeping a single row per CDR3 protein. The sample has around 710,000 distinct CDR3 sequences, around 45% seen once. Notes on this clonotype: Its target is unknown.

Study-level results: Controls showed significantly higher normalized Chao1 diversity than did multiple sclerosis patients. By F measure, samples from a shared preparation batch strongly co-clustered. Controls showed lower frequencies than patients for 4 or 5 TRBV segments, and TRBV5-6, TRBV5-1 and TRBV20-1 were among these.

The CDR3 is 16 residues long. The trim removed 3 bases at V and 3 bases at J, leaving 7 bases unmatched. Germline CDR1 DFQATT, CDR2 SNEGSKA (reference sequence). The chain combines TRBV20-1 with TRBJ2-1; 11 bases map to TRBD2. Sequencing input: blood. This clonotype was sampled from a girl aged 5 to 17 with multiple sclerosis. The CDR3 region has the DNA TGCAGTGCTAGGGCCTACGGACTAGCGGGCTACAATGAGCAGTTCTTC. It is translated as CSARAYGLAGYNEQFF.